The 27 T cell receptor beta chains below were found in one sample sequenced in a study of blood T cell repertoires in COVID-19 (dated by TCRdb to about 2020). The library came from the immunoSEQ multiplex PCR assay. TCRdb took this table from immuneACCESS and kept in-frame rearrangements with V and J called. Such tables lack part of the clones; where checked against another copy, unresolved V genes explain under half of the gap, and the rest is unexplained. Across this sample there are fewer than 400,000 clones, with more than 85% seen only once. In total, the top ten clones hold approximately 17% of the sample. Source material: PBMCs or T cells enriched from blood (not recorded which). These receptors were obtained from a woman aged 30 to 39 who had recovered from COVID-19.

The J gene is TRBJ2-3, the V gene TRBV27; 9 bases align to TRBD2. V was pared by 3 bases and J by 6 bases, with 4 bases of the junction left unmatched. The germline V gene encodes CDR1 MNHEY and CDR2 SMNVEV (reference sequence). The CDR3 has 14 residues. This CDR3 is CASSFAGGGDTQYF. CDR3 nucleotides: TGTGCCAGCAGTTTTGCGGGAGGGGGGGATACGCAGTATTTT.

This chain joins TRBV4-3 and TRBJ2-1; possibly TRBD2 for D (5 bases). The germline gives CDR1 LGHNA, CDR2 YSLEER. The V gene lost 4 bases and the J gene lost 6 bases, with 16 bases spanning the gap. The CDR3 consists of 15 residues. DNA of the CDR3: TGCGCCAGCAGCCCCGGACCCCGGGCGGGCAATGAGCAGTTCTTC. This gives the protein CASSPGPRAGNEQFF.

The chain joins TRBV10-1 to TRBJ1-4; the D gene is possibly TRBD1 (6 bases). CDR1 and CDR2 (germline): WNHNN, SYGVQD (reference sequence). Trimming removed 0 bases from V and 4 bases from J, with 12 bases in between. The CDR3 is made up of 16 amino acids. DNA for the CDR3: TGCGCCAGCAGTGAGTCGCGGGGGCGAGATAATGAAAAACTGTTTTTT. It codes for CASSESRGRDNEKLFF.

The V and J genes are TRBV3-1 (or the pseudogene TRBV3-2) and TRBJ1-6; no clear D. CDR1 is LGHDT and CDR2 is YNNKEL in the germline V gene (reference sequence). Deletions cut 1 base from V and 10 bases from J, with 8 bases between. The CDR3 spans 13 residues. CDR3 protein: CASSQVKSSPLHF. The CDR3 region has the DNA TGTGCCAGCAGCCAAGTCAAAAGCTCACCCCTCCACTTT.

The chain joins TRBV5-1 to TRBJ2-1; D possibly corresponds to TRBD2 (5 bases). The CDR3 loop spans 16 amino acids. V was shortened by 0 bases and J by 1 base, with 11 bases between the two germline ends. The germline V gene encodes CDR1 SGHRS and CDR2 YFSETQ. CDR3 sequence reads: CASSLVSGESYNEQFF. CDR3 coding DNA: TGCGCCAGCAGCTTGGTTAGTGGGGAGTCCTACAATGAGCAGTTCTTC.

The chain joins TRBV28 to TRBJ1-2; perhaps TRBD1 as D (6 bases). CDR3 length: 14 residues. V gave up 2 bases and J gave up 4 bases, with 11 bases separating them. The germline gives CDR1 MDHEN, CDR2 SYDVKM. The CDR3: CASSLGQGPYGYTF. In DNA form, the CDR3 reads TGTGCCAGCAGTTTAGGCCAGGGGCCCTATGGCTACACCTTC.

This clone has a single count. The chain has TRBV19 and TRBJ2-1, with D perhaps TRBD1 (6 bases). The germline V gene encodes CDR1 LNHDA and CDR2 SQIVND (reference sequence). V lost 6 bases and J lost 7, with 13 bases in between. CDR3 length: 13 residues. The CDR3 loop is CASRRRGKNEQFF. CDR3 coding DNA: TGTGCCAGTAGGCGCAGGGGTAAGAATGAGCAGTTCTTC.

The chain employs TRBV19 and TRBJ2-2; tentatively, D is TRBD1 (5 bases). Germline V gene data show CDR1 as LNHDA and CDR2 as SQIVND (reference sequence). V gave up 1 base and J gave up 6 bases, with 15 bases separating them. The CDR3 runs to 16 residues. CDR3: CASSIVSGFSPGELFF. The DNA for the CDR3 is TGTGCCAGTAGTATAGTGTCAGGGTTTTCTCCCGGGGAGCTGTTTTTT.

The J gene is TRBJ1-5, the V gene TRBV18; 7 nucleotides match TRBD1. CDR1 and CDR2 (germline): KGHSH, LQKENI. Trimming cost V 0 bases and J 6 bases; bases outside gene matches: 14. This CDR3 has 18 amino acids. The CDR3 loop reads CASSPPVRDREGRQPQHF. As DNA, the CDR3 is TGTGCCAGCTCACCACCGGTCCGTGACAGGGAAGGACGTCAGCCCCAGCATTTT.

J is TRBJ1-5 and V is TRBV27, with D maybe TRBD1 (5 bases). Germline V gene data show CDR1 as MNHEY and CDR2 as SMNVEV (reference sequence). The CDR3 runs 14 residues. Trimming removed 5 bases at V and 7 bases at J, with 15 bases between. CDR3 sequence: CASSSQQGPQPQHF. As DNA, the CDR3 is TGTGCCAGCAGTAGCCAGCAGGGTCCCCAGCCCCAGCATTTT.

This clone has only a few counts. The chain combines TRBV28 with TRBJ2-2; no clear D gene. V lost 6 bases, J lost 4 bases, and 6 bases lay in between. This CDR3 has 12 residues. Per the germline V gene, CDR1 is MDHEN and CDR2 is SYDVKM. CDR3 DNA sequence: TGTGCCAGCAGCAGTCCCACCGGGGAGCTGTTTTTT. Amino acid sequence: CASSSPTGELFF.

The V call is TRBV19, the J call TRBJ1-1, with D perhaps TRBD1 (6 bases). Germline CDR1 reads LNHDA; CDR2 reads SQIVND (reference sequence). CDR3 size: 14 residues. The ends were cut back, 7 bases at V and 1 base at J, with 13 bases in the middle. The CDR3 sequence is CASNWGGRNTEAFF. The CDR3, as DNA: TGTGCCAGTAACTGGGGGGGCCGGAACACTGAAGCTTTCTTT.

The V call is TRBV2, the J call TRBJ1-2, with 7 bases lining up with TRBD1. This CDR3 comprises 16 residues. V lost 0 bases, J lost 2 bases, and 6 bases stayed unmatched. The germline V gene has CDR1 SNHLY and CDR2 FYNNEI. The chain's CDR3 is CASSEALWTGNYGYTF. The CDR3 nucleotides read TGTGCCAGCAGTGAAGCGCTTTGGACAGGAAACTATGGCTACACCTTC.

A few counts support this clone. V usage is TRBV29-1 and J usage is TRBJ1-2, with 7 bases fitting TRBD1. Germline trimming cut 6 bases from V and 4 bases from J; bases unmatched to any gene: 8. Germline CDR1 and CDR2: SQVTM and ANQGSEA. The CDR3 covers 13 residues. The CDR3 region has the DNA TGCAGCGTCCGACAGGGCCTGTTCTATGGCTACACCTTC. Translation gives CSVRQGLFYGYTF.

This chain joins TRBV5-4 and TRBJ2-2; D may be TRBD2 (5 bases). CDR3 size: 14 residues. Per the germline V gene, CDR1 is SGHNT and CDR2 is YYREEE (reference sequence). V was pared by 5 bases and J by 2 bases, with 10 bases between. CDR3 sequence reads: CASSRLANTGELFF. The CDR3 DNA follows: TGTGCCAGCAGTCGCCTAGCTAACACCGGGGAGCTGTTTTTT. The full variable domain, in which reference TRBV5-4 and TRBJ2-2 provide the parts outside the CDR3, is ETGVTQSPTHLIKTRGQQVTLRCSSQSGHNTVSWYQQALGQGPQFIFQYYREEENGRGNFPPRFSGLQFPNYSSELNVNALELDDSALYLCASSRLANTGELFFGEGSRLTVL.

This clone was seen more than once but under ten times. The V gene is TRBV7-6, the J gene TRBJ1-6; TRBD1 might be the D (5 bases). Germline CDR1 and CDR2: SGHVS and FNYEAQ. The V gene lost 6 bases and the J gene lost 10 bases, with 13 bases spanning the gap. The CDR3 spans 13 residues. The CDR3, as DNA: TGTGCCAGCAGTAATCCGGGGGAATCACCCCTCCACTTT. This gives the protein CASSNPGESPLHF.

The CDR3 protein is CASSSTGTTEAFF. The CDR3 DNA reads as TGTGCCAGCAGCTCGACGGGTACCACTGAAGCTTTCTTT. This chain links TRBV2 with TRBJ1-1; D remains ambiguous. In germline, CDR1 is SNHLY, CDR2 FYNNEI. The length of the CDR3 is 13 residues. Trimming removed 6 bases at V and 4 bases at J, with 12 bases between.

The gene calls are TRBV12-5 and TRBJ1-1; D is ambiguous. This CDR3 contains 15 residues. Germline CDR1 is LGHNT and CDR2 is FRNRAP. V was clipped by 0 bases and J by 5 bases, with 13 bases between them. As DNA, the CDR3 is TGTGCTAGTGGTTTGGTACTCGGGAGGTGGACTGAAGCTTTCTTT. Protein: CASGLVLGRWTEAFF.

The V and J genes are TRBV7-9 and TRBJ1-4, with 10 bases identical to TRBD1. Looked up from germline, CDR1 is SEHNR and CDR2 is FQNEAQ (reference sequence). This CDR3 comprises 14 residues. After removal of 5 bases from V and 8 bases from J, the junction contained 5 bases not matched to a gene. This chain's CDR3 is CASSRQGAREKLFF. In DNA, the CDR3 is TGTGCCAGCAGCAGACAGGGGGCACGGGAAAAACTGTTTTTT.

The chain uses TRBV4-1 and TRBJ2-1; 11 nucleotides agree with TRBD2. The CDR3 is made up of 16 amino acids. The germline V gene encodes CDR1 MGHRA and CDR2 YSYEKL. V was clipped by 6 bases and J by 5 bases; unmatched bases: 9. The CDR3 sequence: CASRRAGTSGDNEQFF. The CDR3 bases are TGCGCCAGCAGACGAGCCGGGACTAGCGGTGACAATGAGCAGTTCTTC.

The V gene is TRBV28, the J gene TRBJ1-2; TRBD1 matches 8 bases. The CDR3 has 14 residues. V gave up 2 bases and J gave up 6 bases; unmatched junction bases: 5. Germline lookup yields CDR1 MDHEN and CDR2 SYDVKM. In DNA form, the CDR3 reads TGTGCCAGCAGTTTAGACAGGGGACGGAATGGCTACACCTTC. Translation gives CASSLDRGRNGYTF.

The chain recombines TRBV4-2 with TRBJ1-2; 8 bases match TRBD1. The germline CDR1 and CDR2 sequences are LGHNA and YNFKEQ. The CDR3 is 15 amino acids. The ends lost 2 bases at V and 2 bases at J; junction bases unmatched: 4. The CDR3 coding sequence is TGTGCCAGCAGCCAAATAGGGACAGGAAACTATGGCTACACCTTC. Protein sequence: CASSQIGTGNYGYTF.

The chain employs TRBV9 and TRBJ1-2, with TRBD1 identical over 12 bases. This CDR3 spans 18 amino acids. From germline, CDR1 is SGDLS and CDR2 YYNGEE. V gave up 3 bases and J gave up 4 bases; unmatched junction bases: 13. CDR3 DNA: TGTGCCAGCAGCGCCGGGGGGACAGGGGGCGATGTACCCTATGGCTACACCTTC. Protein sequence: CASSAGGTGGDVPYGYTF.

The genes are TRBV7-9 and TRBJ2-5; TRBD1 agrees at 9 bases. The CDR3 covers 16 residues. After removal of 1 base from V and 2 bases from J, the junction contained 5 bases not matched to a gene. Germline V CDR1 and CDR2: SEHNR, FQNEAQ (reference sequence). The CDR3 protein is CASSLGLGQGQETQYF. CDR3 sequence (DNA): TGTGCCAGCAGCTTAGGCCTTGGACAGGGGCAAGAGACCCAGTACTTC.

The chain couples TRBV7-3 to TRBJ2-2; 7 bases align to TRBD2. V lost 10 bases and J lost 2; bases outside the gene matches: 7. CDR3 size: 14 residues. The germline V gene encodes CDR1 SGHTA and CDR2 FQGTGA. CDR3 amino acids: CANTSGDNTGELFF. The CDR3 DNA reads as TGTGCCAACACAAGCGGGGACAACACCGGGGAGCTGTTTTTT. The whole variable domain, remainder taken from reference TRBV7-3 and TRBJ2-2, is GAGVSQTPSNKVTEKGKYVELRCDPISGHTALYWYRQSLGQGPEFLIYFQGTGAADDSGLPNDRFFAVRPEGSVSTLKIQRTERGDSAVYLCANTSGDNTGELFFGEGSRLTVL.

CDR3: CASSTPASGQKLFF. The CDR3 nucleotides are TGTGCCAGCAGTACACCCGCCAGTGGCCAAAAACTGTTTTTT. The rearrangement joins TRBV28 to TRBJ1-4; no clear D gene. V gave up 5 bases and J gave up 9 bases, with 16 bases separating them. Germline V lookup: CDR1 MDHEN, CDR2 SYDVKM. The CDR3 runs 14 residues.

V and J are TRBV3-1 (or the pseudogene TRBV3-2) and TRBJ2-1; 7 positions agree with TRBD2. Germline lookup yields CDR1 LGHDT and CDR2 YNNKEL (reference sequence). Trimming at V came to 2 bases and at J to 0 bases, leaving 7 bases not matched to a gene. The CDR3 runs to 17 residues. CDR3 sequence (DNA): TGTGCCAGCAGCCAACCCTCGCTAGCGGCCTCCTACAATGAGCAGTTCTTC. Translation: CASSQPSLAASYNEQFF.